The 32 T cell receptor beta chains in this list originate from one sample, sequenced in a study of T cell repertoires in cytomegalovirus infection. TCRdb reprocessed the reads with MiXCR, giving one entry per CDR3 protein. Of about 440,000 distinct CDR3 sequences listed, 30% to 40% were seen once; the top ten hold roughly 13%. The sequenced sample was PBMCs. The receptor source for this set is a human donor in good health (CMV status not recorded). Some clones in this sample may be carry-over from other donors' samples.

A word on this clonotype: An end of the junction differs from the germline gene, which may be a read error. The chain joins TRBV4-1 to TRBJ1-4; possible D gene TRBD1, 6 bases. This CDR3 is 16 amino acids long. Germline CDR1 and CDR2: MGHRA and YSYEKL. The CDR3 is CASSLYSGATNEKMFF. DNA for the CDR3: TGCGCCAGCAGCCTCTACTCGGGGGCAACTAATGAAAAAATGTTTTTT.

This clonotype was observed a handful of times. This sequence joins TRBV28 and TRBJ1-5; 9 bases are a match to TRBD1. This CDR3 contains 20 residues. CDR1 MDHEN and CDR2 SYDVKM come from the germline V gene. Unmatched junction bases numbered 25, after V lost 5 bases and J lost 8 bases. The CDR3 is CASSLYSSGTGTGWGEPQHF. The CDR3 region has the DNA TGTGCCAGCAGTCTGTACAGCTCCGGGACAGGGACGGGCTGGGGGGAGCCCCAGCATTTT.

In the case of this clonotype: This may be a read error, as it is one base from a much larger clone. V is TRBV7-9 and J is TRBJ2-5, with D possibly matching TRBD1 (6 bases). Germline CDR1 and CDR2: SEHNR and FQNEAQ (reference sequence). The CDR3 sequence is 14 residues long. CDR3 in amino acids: CTSSLGHRQETQYF. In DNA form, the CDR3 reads TGTACCAGCAGCCTGGGACACCGCCAAGAGACCCAGTACTTC.

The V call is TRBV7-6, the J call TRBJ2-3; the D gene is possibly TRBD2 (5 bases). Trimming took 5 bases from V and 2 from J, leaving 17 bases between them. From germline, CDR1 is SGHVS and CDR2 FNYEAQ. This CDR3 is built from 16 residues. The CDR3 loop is CASSTKAVYSTDTQYF. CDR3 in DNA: TGTGCCAGCAGCACGAAAGCGGTCTACTCCACAGATACGCAGTATTTT.

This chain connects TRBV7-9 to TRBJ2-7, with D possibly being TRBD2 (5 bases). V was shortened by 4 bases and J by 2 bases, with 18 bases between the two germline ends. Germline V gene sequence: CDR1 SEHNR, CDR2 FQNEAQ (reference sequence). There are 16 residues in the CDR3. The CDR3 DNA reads TGTGCCAGCAGCTCCTCTTTAAGGCCGGGGACCTACGAGCAGTACTTC. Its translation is CASSSSLRPGTYEQYF.

The CDR3 is CASTPGTRVQETQYF. CDR3 coding DNA: TGTGCCAGCACCCCCGGGACTAGAGTACAAGAGACCCAGTACTTC. The chain uses TRBV5-6 and TRBJ2-5; 8 bases align to TRBD2. Trimming at V came to 6 bases and at J to 2 bases, leaving 9 bases not matched to a gene. The CDR3 contains 15 residues. Per germline, CDR1 SGHDT and CDR2 YYEEEE.

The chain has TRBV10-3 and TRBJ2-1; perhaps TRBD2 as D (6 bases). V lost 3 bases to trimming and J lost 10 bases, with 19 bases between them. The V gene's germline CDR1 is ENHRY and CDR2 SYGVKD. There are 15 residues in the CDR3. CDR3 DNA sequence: TGTGCCATCAGTGATAGCCGGAACGGGGGTGGGGAGCAGTTCTTC. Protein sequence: CAISDSRNGGGEQFF.

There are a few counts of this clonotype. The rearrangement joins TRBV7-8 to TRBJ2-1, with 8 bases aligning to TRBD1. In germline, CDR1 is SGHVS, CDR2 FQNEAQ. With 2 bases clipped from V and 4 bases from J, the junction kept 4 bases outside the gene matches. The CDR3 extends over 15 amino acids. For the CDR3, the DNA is TGTGCCAGCAGCTTATTCGGACAGGGATACAATGAGCAGTTCTTC. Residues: CASSLFGQGYNEQFF.

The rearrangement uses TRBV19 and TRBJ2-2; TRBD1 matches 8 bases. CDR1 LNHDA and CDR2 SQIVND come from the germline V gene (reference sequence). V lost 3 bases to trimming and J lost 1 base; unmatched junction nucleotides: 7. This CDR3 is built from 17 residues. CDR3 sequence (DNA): TGTGCCAGTAGTATCGGGGACAGGACGCTGAACACCGGGGAGCTGTTTTTT. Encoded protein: CASSIGDRTLNTGELFF.

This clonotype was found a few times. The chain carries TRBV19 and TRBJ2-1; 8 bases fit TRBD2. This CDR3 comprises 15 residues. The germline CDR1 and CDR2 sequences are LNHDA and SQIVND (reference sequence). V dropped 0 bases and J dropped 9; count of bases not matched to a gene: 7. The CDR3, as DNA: TGTGCCAGTAGTATAGACGTGCTTCGGGGGGGTGAGCAGTTCTTC. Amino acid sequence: CASSIDVLRGGEQFF.

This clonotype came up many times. CDR3 region: CASSPASAGGDYEQYF. CDR3 DNA sequence: TGTGCCAGCAGTCCAGCTAGTGCGGGGGGGGACTACGAGCAGTACTTC. The V gene is TRBV6-1, the J gene TRBJ2-7, with 9 nucleotides matching TRBD2. The CDR3 is made up of 16 amino acids. The V gene end was trimmed by 5 bases and the J gene end by 3 bases; junction bases not matched to a gene: 11. Germline-derived CDR1 and CDR2 are MNHNS and SASEGT.

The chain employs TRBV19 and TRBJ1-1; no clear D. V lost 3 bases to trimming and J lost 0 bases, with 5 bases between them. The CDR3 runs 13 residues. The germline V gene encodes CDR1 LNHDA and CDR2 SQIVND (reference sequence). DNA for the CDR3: TGTGCCAGTAGTATTCAGATGAACACTGAAGCTTTCTTT. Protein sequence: CASSIQMNTEAFF. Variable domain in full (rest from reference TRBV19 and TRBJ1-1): DGGITQSPKYLFRKEGQNVTLSCEQNLNHDAMYWYRQDPGQGLRLIYYSQIVNDFQKGDIAEGYSVSREKKESFPLTVTSAQKNPTAFYLCASSIQMNTEAFFGQGTRLTVV.

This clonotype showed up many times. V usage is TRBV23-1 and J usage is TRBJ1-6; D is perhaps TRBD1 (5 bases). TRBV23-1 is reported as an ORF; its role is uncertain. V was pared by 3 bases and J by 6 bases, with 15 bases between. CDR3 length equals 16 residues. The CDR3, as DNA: TGCGCCAGCAGTCACTCGCCCACAGGTCTTAATTCACCCCTCCACTTT. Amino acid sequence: CASSHSPTGLNSPLHF.

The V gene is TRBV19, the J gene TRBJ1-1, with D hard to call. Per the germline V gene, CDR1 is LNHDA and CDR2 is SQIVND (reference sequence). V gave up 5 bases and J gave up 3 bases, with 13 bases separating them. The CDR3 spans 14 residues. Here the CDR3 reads CASSRRYSDTEAFF. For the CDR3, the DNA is TGTGCCAGTAGTCGAAGGTACTCCGACACTGAAGCTTTCTTT.

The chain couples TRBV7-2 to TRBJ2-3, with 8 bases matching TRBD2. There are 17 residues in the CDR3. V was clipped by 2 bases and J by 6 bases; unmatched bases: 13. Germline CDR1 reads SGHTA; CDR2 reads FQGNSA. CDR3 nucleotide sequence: TGTGCCAGCAGCTTAATGACCCACGGGGGGGCGGCGGATACGCAGTATTTT. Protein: CASSLMTHGGAADTQYF.

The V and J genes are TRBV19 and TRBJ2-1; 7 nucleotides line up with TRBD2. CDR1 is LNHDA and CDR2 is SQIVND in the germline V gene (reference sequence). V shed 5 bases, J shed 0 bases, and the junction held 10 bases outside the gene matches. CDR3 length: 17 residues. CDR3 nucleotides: TGTGCCAGTAGTCCGCTAGGAGCGGGGACCTCCTACAATGAGCAGTTCTTC. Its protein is CASSPLGAGTSYNEQFF. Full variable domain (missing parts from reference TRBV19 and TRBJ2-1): DGGITQSPKYLFRKEGQNVTLSCEQNLNHDAMYWYRQDPGQGLRLIYYSQIVNDFQKGDIAEGYSVSREKKESFPLTVTSAQKNPTAFYLCASSPLGAGTSYNEQFFGPGTRLTVL.

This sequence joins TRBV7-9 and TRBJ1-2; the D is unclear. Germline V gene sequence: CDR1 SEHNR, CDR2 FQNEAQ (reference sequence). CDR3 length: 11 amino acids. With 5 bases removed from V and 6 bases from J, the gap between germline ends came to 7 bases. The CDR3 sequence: CASSRGDGYTF. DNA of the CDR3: TGTGCCAGCAGCCGCGGGGATGGCTACACCTTC.

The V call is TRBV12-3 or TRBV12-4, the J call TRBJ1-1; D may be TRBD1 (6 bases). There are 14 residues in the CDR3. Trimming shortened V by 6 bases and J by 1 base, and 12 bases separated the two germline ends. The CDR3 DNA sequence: TGTGCCAGCAGCCCAGGGACAACGAACACTGAAGCTTTCTTT. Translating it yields CASSPGTTNTEAFF.

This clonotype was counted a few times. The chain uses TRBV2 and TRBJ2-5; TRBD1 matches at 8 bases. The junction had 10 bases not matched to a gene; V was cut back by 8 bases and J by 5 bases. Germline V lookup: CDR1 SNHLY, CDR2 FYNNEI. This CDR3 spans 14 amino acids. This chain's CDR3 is CASEGQGRRETQYF. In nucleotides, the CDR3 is TGTGCCAGCGAAGGACAGGGAAGACGGGAGACCCAGTACTTC.

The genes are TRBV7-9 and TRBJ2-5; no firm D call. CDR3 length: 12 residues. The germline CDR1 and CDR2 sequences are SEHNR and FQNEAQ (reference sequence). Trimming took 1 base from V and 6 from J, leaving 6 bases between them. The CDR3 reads CASSLGSKTQYF. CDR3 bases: TGTGCCAGCAGCTTAGGATCCAAGACCCAGTACTTC. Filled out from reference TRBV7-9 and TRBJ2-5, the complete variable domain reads DTGVSQNPRHKITKRGQNVTFRCDPISEHNRLYWYRQTLGQGPEFLTYFQNEAQLEKSRLLSDRFSAERPKGSFSTLEIQRTEQGDSAMYLCASSLGSKTQYFGPGTRLLVL.

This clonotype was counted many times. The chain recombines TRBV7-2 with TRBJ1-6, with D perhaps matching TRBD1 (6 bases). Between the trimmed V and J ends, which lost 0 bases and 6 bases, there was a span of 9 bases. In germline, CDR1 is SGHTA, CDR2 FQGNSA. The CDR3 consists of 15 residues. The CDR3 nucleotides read TGTGCCAGCAGCTTAGCACAGGGCGGTAATTCACCCCTCCACTTT. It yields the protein CASSLAQGGNSPLHF.

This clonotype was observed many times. CDR3 region: CASSLSPDGATNEKLFF. CDR3 DNA: TGCGCCAGCAGCCTCTCCCCCGACGGCGCAACTAATGAAAAACTGTTTTTT. The rearrangement joins TRBV4-1 to TRBJ1-4; D is unclear. The germline V and J ends were trimmed by 4 bases and 0 bases, with 15 bases remaining between them. The CDR3 totals 17 residues. From germline, CDR1 is MGHRA and CDR2 YSYEKL.

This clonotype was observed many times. This chain's CDR3 is CASSLAVDRAHYNEQFF. The DNA for the CDR3 is TGTGCCAGCAGCTTAGCGGTGGACAGGGCCCATTACAATGAGCAGTTCTTC. The J gene is TRBJ2-1, the V gene TRBV7-8; 8 nucleotides align to TRBD1. There are 17 residues in the CDR3. J was trimmed by 4 bases and V by 0 bases; bases with no gene match: 8. Germline V gene data show CDR1 as SGHVS and CDR2 as FQNEAQ. The full variable domain, with the rest looked up from reference TRBV7-8 and TRBJ2-1, is GAGVSQSPRYKVAKRGQDVALRCDPISGHVSLFWYQQALGQGPEFLTYFQNEAQLDKSGLPSDRFFAERPEGSVSTLKIQRTQQEDSAVYLCASSLAVDRAHYNEQFFGPGTRLTVL.

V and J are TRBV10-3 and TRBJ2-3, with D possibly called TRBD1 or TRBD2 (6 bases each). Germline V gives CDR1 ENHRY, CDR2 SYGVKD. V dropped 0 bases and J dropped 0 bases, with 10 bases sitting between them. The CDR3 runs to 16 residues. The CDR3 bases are TGTGCCATCAGTGAGTCAACAGGGACTAGCACAGATACGCAGTATTTT. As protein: CAISESTGTSTDTQYF.

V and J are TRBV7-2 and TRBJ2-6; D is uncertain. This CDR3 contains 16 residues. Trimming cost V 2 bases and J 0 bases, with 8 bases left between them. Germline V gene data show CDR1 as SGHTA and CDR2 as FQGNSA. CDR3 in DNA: TGTGCCAGCAGCTTATGGTCAGCCTCTGGGGCCAACGTCCTGACTTTC. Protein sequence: CASSLWSASGANVLTF. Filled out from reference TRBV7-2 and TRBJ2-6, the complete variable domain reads GAGVSQSPSNKVTEKGKDVELRCDPISGHTALYWYRQSLGQGLEFLIYFQGNSAPDKSGLPSDRFSAERTGGSVSTLTIQRTQQEDSAVYLCASSLWSASGANVLTFGAGSRLTVL.

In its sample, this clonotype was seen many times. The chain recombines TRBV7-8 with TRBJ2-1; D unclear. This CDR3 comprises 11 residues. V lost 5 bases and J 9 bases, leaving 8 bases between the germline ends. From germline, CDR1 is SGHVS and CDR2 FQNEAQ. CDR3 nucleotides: TGTGCCAGCAGCCCATCGGTTGAGCAGTTCTTC. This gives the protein CASSPSVEQFF.

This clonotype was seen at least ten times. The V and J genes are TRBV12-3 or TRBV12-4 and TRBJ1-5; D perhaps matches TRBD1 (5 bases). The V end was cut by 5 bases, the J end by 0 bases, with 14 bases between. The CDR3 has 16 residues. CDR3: CASSLSTAISNQPQHF. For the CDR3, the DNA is TGTGCCAGCAGTCTCTCGACAGCGATTAGCAATCAGCCCCAGCATTTT.

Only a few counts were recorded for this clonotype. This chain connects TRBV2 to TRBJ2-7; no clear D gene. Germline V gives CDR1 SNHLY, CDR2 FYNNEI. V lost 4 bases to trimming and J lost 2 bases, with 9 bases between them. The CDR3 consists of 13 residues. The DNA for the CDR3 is TGTGCCAGCAGTGCCGCAGGCCCCTACGAGCAGTACTTC. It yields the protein CASSAAGPYEQYF.

The CDR3 sequence is CASSLDGIQETQYF. CDR3 DNA: TGTGCCAGCAGCTTAGACGGAATCCAAGAGACCCAGTACTTC. This chain links TRBV7-9 with TRBJ2-5; the D is unclear. Germline lookup yields CDR1 SEHNR and CDR2 FQNEAQ (reference sequence). Trimming left V 1 base short and J 1 base short, with 7 bases between. The CDR3 covers 14 residues. The full variable domain, rest sourced from reference TRBV7-9 and TRBJ2-5, is DTGVSQNPRHKITKRGQNVTFRCDPISEHNRLYWYRQTLGQGPEFLTYFQNEAQLEKSRLLSDRFSAERPKGSFSTLEIQRTEQGDSAMYLCASSLDGIQETQYFGPGTRLLVL.

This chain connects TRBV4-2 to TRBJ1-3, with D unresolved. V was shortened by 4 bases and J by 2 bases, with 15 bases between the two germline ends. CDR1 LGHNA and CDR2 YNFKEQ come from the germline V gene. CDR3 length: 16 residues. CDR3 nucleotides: TGTGCCAGCAGCCCAAGGTCTATACAAGCTGGAAACACCATATATTTT. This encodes CASSPRSIQAGNTIYF.

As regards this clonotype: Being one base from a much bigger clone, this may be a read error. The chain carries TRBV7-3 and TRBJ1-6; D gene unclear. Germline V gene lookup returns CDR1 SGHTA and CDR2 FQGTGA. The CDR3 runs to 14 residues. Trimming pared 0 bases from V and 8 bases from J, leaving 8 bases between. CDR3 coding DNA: TGTGCCAGCAGCTTAACCAGATCTCATTCACCCCTCCACTTT. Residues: CASSLTRSHSPLHF.

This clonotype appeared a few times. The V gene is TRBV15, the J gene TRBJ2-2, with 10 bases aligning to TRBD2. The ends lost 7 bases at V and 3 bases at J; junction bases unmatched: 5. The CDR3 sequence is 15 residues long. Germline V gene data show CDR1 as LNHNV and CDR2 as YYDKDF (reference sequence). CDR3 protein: CATTTSGDDTGELFF. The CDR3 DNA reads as TGTGCCACCACTACTAGCGGGGACGACACCGGGGAGCTGTTTTTT.